This record covers a single T cell receptor beta chain. This sample was taken from a study of Ad26.COV2.S vaccination and SARS-CoV-2 variants. Study as a whole: Participants got Ad26.COV2.S intramuscularly, once or twice 56 days apart.

J gave up 2 bases and V 1 base, and 4 bases lay outside the gene matches. The germline gives CDR1 SGHAT, CDR2 FQNNGV. This CDR3 spans 17 amino acids. The assay was immunoSEQ multiplex PCR, and TCRdb's table has in-frame clones only and misses some. The data hold fewer than 500,000 clones, with about 90% observed a single time. Treatment meaning: roughly 20 received Ad26.COV2.S at low or high dose, single or two shots; about five received placebo; per-sample allocation not given. Sampling happened 63 days after the first vaccine or placebo injection. The receptor's source is a person aged 18 to 59 who received the Ad26.COV2.S COVID-19 vaccine or a placebo. The chain has TRBV11-2 and TRBJ2-2, with TRBD2 matching over 10 bases. The sequencing used peripheral blood, collected in a trial of Ad26.COV2.S vaccine versus placebo. CDR3 sequence (DNA): TGTGCCAGCAGCTTAGGGAGCGGGAGGGCCAACACCGGGGAGCTGTTTTTT. Translating gives CASSLGSGRANTGELFF.